Below, 15 T cell receptor beta chains from the same sample are listed, as sequenced in a study of OX40 agonist ivuxolimab in advanced cancers. The data were produced by immunoSEQ multiplex PCR, yet TCRdb's version contains in-frame clones alone and is incomplete. The sample has tens of thousands of clones; 75% to 90% are singletons. The source material was CD4+ or CD8+ T cells sorted from blood, sampled in a trial of the OX40 agonist ivuxolimab. The receptors were sampled from an adult with an advanced solid tumor such as melanoma, head and neck, liver or kidney cancer.

The J gene is TRBJ2-3, the V gene TRBV19; no firm D call. The V gene's germline CDR1 is LNHDA and CDR2 SQIVND (reference sequence). The CDR3 runs 12 residues. The V end was cut by 6 bases, the J end by 7 bases, with 11 bases between. The CDR3 sequence: CASRQSGNTQYF. The CDR3 DNA sequence: TGTGCCAGTAGACAGTCTGGGAATACGCAGTATTTT.

The V call is TRBV9, the J call TRBJ2-3; no definite D call. Germline CDR1 reads SGDLS; CDR2 reads YYNGEE. Deletions cut 2 bases from V and 6 bases from J, with 13 bases between. The length of the CDR3 is 14 residues. The CDR3 here is CASSVVVVGDTQYF. In DNA form, the CDR3 reads TGTGCCAGCAGCGTCGTCGTGGTGGGGGATACGCAGTATTTT.

The V gene is TRBV7-8, the J gene TRBJ2-7, with 10 bases lining up with TRBD1. Germline lookup yields CDR1 SGHVS and CDR2 FQNEAQ. The CDR3 has 15 amino acids. The V segment lost 1 base and the J segment 4 bases; nucleotides outside the gene matches: 4. CDR3 sequence reads: CASSLGQGAGYEQYF. CDR3 nucleotides: TGTGCCAGCAGCTTAGGACAGGGGGCAGGATACGAGCAGTACTTC. Based on the CDR3 plus reference TRBV7-8 and TRBJ2-7, the full variable domain is GAGVSQSPRYKVAKRGQDVALRCDPISGHVSLFWYQQALGQGPEFLTYFQNEAQLDKSGLPSDRFFAERPEGSVSTLKIQRTQQEDSAVYLCASSLGQGAGYEQYFGPGTRLTVT.

This chain uses TRBV7-2 with TRBJ1-4; D remains unclear. Per germline, CDR1 SGHTA and CDR2 FQGNSA. The CDR3 length is 15 residues. V was clipped by 3 bases and J by 0 bases, with 8 bases between them. CDR3 amino acids: CASSFTTATNEKLFF. The CDR3 DNA reads as TGTGCCAGCAGCTTTACTACTGCAACTAATGAAAAACTGTTTTTT.

The chain has TRBV5-1 and TRBJ2-2, with TRBD1 as a possible D gene (6 bases). Germline V gives CDR1 SGHRS, CDR2 YFSETQ. Trimming stripped 4 bases from V and 1 base from J, with 8 bases between. The CDR3 loop spans 14 amino acids. As DNA, the CDR3 is TGCGCCAGCAGCGCACAGGGGAACACCGGGGAGCTGTTTTTT. Translation gives CASSAQGNTGELFF.

This chain connects TRBV5-6 to TRBJ2-1; D assignment may be TRBD1 or TRBD2 (5 bases each). Germline values: CDR1 SGHDT, CDR2 YYEEEE. V lost 0 bases, J lost 2 bases, and 6 bases lay in between. This CDR3 is built from 14 residues. CDR3: CASSLGGAYNEQFF. In DNA form, the CDR3 reads TGTGCCAGCAGCTTGGGAGGGGCCTACAATGAGCAGTTCTTC.

The rearrangement joins TRBV10-3 to TRBJ2-5; D remains ambiguous. The CDR3 is 14 residues long. Germline V lookup: CDR1 ENHRY, CDR2 SYGVKD. Trimming took off 4 bases at V and 5 bases at J, with 14 bases between the two ends. CDR3 coding DNA: TGTGCCATCAGTGTTGGTGATATCGGGGAGACCCAGTACTTC. Residues: CAISVGDIGETQYF.

This rearrangement joins TRBV9 to TRBJ2-5, with D perhaps matching TRBD2 (6 bases). The germline CDR1 and CDR2 sequences are SGDLS and YYNGEE. The CDR3 has 18 amino acids. The V end was cut by 0 bases, the J end by 0 bases, with 18 bases between. The CDR3 sequence is CASSVATTGVANQETQYF. The CDR3 DNA is TGTGCCAGCAGCGTAGCTACTACGGGGGTAGCGAACCAAGAGACCCAGTACTTC.

This clone has just a few counts. The chain recombines TRBV2 with TRBJ1-2; 9 bases agree with TRBD1. CDR1 is SNHLY and CDR2 is FYNNEI in the germline V gene. The CDR3 covers 17 residues. The V segment lost 2 bases and the J segment 10 bases; nucleotides outside the gene matches: 17. The CDR3 sequence is CASSEFRMGQGRADYTF. CDR3 coding DNA: TGTGCCAGCAGTGAATTTCGTATGGGACAGGGAAGGGCCGACTACACCTTC. Supplemented by reference TRBV2 and TRBJ1-2, the full variable domain reads EPEVTQTPSHQVTQMGQEVILRCVPISNHLYFYWYRQILGQKVEFLVSFYNNEISEKSEIFDDQFSVERPDGSNFTLKIRSTKLEDSAMYFCASSEFRMGQGRADYTFGSGTRLTVV.

The chain carries TRBV7-9 and TRBJ1-6, with D maybe TRBD1 (6 bases). Germline V gene lookup returns CDR1 SEHNR and CDR2 FQNEAQ (reference sequence). CDR3 size: 16 residues. Between the trimmed V and J ends, which lost 4 bases and 7 bases, there was a span of 17 bases. In DNA, the CDR3 is TGTGCCAGCAGCTCAAATCCGGGACAAAACAATTCACCCCTCCACTTT. It codes for CASSSNPGQNNSPLHF.

This chain connects TRBV18 to TRBJ1-2, with 8 bases identical to TRBD1. This CDR3 region has 17 residues. Trimming removed 1 base from V and 4 bases from J; junction bases left unmatched: 11. The germline V gene encodes CDR1 KGHSH and CDR2 LQKENI. CDR3 protein: CASSPRQGGTGPYGYTF. Here the CDR3 DNA reads TGTGCCAGCTCACCACGGCAAGGGGGGACAGGACCCTATGGCTACACCTTC.

The chain recombines TRBV10-2 with TRBJ1-2, with D possibly TRBD1 on 6 matching bases. CDR1 and CDR2 (germline): WSHSY, SAAADI. The CDR3 loop spans 14 amino acids. V lost 7 bases and J 8 bases, leaving 20 bases between the germline ends. The CDR3 loop is CASTDIQGPFGYTF. CDR3 in DNA: TGCGCCAGCACCGATATACAGGGTCCCTTCGGCTACACCTTC.

The table lists this clone with a count of one. The chain uses TRBV2 and TRBJ1-3; tentatively, D is TRBD1 (6 bases). V was shortened by 2 bases and J by 8 bases, with 13 bases between the two germline ends. Germline V CDR1 and CDR2: SNHLY, FYNNEI. There are 14 residues in the CDR3. The CDR3: CASSEQGLLDTIYF. The CDR3 DNA reads as TGTGCCAGCAGTGAACAGGGGCTCCTCGACACCATATATTTT.

This clone was picked up one time. The chain employs TRBV28 and TRBJ2-2; the D gene could be TRBD1 or TRBD2 (6 bases each). CDR1 MDHEN and CDR2 SYDVKM come from the germline V gene. This CDR3 has 14 residues. The V end lost 8 bases, the J end lost 4 bases, and 14 bases lay between the germline ends. CDR3 sequence reads: CASRLGGPTGELFF. The CDR3 coding sequence is TGTGCCAGCCGCCTCGGGGGCCCCACCGGGGAGCTGTTTTTT.

The genes are TRBV7-4 and TRBJ2-7; the match to TRBD1 covers 8 bases. CDR1 and CDR2 (germline): SGHVT, SQSDAQ. V gave up 2 bases and J gave up 3 bases; unmatched junction bases: 6. This CDR3 has 15 residues. The CDR3 protein is CASSLYHRGVYEQYF. The CDR3 coding sequence is TGTGCCAGCAGCTTATACCACAGGGGGGTCTACGAGCAGTACTTC.